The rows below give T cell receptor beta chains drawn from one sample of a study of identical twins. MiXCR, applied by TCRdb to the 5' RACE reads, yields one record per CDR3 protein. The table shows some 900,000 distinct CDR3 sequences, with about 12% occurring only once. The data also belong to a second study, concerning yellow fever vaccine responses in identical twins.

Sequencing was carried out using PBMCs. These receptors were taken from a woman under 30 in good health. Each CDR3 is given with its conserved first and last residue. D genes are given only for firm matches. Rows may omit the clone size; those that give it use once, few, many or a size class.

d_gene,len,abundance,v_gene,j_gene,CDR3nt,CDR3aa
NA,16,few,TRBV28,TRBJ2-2,TGTGCCATAGGGAATTTACAGGGAAGGAACACCGGGGAGCTGTTTTTT,CAIGNLQGRNTGELFF
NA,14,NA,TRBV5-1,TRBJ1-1,TGCGCCAGCAGCTTGGGAGCAGGGAGGCCTGAAGCTTTCTTT,CASSLGAGRPEAFF
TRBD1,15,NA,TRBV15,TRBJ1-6,TGTGCCACCAGCAGAGATCGATGGGGACAGACGACCCTCCACTTT,CATSRDRWGQTTLHF
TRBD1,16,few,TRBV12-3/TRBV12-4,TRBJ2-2,TGTGCCAGCAGTTTGGGGGACAGGGGGCTCACCGGGGAGCTGTTTTTT,CASSLGDRGLTGELFF
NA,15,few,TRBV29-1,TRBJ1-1,TGCAGCGTTTATTTGAGGGGGGTGGCGTACACTGAAGCTTTCTTT,CSVYLRGVAYTEAFF
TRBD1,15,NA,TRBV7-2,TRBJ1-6,TGTGCCAGCAGCTCGTCGACAGGGATTCGTTCACCCCTCCACTTT,CASSSSTGIRSPLHF
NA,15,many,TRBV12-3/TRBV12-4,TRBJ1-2,TGTGCCAGCAGTTTCGGGGCTCTAGCTAACTATGGCTACACCTTC,CASSFGALANYGYTF
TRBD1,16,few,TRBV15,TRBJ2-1,TGTGCCACCAGCAGAGATCGAATTAGACAGGGGCATGAGCAGTTCTTC,CATSRDRIRQGHEQFF
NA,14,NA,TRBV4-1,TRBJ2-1,TGCGCCAGCAGCCAAGATCGAGCGATCACTGAGCAGTTCTTC,CASSQDRAITEQFF
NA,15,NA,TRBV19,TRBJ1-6,TGTGCCAGTAGTATTTCGGGCAGTGATAATTCACCCCTCCACTTT,CASSISGSDNSPLHF
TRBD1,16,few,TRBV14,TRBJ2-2,TGTGCCAGCAGCACTGGACAGGGCGCGAACACCGGGGAGCTGTTTTTT,CASSTGQGANTGELFF
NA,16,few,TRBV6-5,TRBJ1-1,TGTGCCAGCAGTTACCCCGGCGGGGGCATGTACACTGAAGCTTTCTTT,CASSYPGGGMYTEAFF
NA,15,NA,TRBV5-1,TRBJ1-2,TGCGCCAGCAGCCTAGACAGCCACTCGAACTATGGCTACACCTTC,CASSLDSHSNYGYTF
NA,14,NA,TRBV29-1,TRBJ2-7,TGCAGCGTTGGTGGGTCCGGGGTCATCGGCGAGCAGTACTTC,CSVGGSGVIGEQYF
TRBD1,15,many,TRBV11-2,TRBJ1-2,TGTGCCAGCAGCTCTTCGGACAGGGGGAACTATGGCTACACCTTC,CASSSSDRGNYGYTF
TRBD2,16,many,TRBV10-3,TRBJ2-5,TGTGCCATCAGTCCCCGGGTAGCGGGGAACCAAGAGACCCAGTACTTC,CAISPRVAGNQETQYF
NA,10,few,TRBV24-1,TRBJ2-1,TGTGCCACGGGCGGTAATGAGCAGTTCTTC,CATGGNEQFF
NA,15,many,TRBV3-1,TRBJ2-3,TGTGCCAGCAGCCAAGGAGCAGGGGACACAGATACGCAGTATTTT,CASSQGAGDTDTQYF
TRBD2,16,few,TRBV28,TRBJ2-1,TGTGCCAGCAGCTCACCGCGGGAGGACTCCTACAATGAGCAGTTCTTC,CASSSPREDSYNEQFF
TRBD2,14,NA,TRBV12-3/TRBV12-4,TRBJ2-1,TGTGCCAGCACCGTAGCGGGGGGGGGCAATGAGCAGTTCTTC,CASTVAGGGNEQFF
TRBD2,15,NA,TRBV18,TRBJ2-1,TGTGCCAGCTCACCAGGGGTAGCGGGGCACAATGAGCAGTTCTTC,CASSPGVAGHNEQFF
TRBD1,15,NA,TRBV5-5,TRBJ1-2,TGTGCCAGCAGCTTGGCGGGACAGCCGAACTATGGCTACACCTTC,CASSLAGQPNYGYTF
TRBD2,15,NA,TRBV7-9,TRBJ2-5,TGTGCCAGCAGCCCCGGGAGACTAGCGGAAGAGACCCAGTACTTC,CASSPGRLAEETQYF
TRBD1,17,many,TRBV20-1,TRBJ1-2,TGCAGTGCTAGAGATACATCCTGGACAGGGGAATCCTATGGCTACACCTTC,CSARDTSWTGESYGYTF
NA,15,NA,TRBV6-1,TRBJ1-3,TGTGCCAGCAGTACGGACTCCTTCTCTGGAAACACCATATATTTT,CASSTDSFSGNTIYF
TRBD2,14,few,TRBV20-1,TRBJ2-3,TGCAGTGCTAGGTTCCGGGAGGGCCGGGATACGCAGTATTTT,CSARFREGRDTQYF
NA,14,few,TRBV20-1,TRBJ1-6,TGCAGTGTACCCGAGGGCGTGGTGCATTCACCCCTCCACTTT,CSVPEGVVHSPLHF
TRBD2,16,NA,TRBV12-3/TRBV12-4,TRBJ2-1,TGTGCCAGCAGTTTATTTCGAGCGGGGAGCTACAATGAGCAGTTCTTC,CASSLFRAGSYNEQFF
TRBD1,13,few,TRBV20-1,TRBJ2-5,TGCAGTGCTACAGGGGGTAACCAAGAGACCCAGTACTTC,CSATGGNQETQYF
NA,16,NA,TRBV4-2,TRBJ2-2,TGTGCCAGCAGCCAAGATGGAACAGGTTCCGCCGGGGAGCTGTTTTTT,CASSQDGTGSAGELFF
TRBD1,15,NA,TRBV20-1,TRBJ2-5,TGCAGTGAACGCGCCGGGACAGGATGGACAGAGACCCAGTACTTC,CSERAGTGWTETQYF
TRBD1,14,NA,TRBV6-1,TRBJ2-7,TGTGCCAGCAATACCGGGACAGGCTCCTACGAGCAGTACTTC,CASNTGTGSYEQYF
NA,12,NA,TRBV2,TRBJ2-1,TGTGCCAGCAAGCCTCTCAACAATGAGCAGTTCTTC,CASKPLNNEQFF
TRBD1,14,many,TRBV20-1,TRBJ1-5,TGCAGTGCTAGAGACAGGGGGCTTGATCAGCCCCAGCATTTT,CSARDRGLDQPQHF
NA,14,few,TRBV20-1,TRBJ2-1,TGCAGTGCTACGACGGAAGATCCCTACAATGAGCAGTTCTTC,CSATTEDPYNEQFF
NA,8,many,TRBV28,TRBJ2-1,TGTGCCACCTCGGGGCAGTTCTTC,CATSGQFF
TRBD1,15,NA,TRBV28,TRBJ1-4,TGTGCCAGCAGACAAGGACAGGCAACTAATGAAAAACTGTTTTTT,CASRQGQATNEKLFF
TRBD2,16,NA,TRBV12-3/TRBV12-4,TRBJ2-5,TGTGCCAGCAGTCGGACTAGCGGGAGTTTCGGAGAGACCCAGTACTTC,CASSRTSGSFGETQYF
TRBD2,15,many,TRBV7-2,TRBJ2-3,TGTGCCAGCAGCCCCCTAGCGGGAGGAGGGGATACGCAGTATTTT,CASSPLAGGGDTQYF
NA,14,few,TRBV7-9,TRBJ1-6,TGTGCCAGCAGCCAACAGATCTATAATTCACCCCTCCACTTT,CASSQQIYNSPLHF
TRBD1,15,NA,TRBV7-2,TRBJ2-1,TGTGCCAGCACCCGAGAGTCCAGGGGGAACAATGAGCAGTTCTTC,CASTRESRGNNEQFF
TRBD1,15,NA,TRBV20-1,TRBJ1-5,TGCAGTGCTCAGAACAGGGGTATGGGCAATCAGCCCCAGCATTTT,CSAQNRGMGNQPQHF
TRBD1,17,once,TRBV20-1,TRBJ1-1,TGCAGTGCTAGAGGCGGGACAGGGACTATCGCGAACACTGAAGCTTTCTTT,CSARGGTGTIANTEAFF
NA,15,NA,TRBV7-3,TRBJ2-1,TGTGCCAGCAGCTTAAGGGGGACCTTCTACAATGAGCAGTTCTTC,CASSLRGTFYNEQFF
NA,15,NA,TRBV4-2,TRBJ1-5,TGTGCCAGCAGCCAAGAAAGACAGAACAATCAGCCCCAGCATTTT,CASSQERQNNQPQHF
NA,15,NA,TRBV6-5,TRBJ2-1,TGTGCCAGCAGTTCCTCCTCGGCGGGCCTAAATGAGCAGTTCTTC,CASSSSSAGLNEQFF
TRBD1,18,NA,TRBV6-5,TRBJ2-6,TGTGCCAGCAGTCCCTCGGGACAGGCTTACTCTGGGGCCAACGTCCTGACTTTC,CASSPSGQAYSGANVLTF
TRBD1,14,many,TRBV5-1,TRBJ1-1,TGCGCCAGCAGCTTGGGGACAGGGAACACTGAAGCTTTCTTT,CASSLGTGNTEAFF
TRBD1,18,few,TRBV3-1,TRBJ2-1,TGTGCCAGCAGCCCAAGACAGGGGCTGGGGAGCTCCTACAATGAGCAGTTCTTC,CASSPRQGLGSSYNEQFF
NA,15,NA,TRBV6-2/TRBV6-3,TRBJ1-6,TGTGCCAGCAATCCCGGAGGGTCCGGGAATTCACCCCTCCACTTT,CASNPGGSGNSPLHF
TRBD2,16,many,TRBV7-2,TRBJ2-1,TGTGCCAGCAGCTTATTACCCGGGACTAGCTCCAATGAGCAGTTCTTC,CASSLLPGTSSNEQFF
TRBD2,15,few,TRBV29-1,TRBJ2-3,TGCAGCGTTCATAGCGGGAGGGCGTTTACAGATACGCAGTATTTT,CSVHSGRAFTDTQYF
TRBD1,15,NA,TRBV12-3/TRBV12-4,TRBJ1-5,TGTGCCAGCAGTTTTAGCGGACAGGGAGCTCAGCCCCAGCATTTT,CASSFSGQGAQPQHF
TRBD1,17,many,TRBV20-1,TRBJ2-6,TGCAGTGCTAGAGATGGTCGGACAGGGTCCGGGGCCAACGTCCTGACTTTC,CSARDGRTGSGANVLTF